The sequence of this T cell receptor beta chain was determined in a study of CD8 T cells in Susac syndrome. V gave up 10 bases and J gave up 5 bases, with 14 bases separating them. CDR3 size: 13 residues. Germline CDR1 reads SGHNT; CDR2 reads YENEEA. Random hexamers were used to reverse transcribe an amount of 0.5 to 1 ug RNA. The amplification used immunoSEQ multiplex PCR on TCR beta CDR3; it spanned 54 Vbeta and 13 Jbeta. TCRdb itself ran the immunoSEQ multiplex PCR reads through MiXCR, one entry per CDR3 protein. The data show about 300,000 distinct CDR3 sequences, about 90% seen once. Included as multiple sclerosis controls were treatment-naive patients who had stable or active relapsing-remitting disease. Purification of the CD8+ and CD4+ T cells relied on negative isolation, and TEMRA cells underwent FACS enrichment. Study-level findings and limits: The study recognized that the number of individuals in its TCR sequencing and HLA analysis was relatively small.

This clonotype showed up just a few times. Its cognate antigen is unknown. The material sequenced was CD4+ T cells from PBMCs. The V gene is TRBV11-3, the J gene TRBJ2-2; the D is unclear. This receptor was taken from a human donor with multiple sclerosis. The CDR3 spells CATKSILTGELFF. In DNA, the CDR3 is TGTGCCACCAAAAGCATATTGACCGGGGAGCTGTTTTTT.